The entry that follows covers one TCR beta chain sequence. Its antigen is undetermined. This CDR3 has 13 amino acids. Germline CDR1 and CDR2: SGHDN and FVKESK. Trimming pared 1 base from V and 5 bases from J, leaving 8 bases between. After isolation, RNA underwent reverse transcription to generate cDNA as the sequencing template. Assay used: immunoSEQ multiplex PCR; TCRdb lists only in-frame clones, some missing. The sample carries about 120,000 clones, about half recorded once. Documented treatment: oral pan-JAK inhibitor, 5-10 mg twice daily. Individuals with alopecia areata gave both lesional scalp punch biopsies and peripheral blood for collection. This sample was taken from a study of CD8+ T cells in alopecia areata. Whole-study findings and limits: The study found TCR sharing across patients less clear than in mice, possibly for HLA reasons.

This chain uses TRBV14 with TRBJ2-5, with a possible D match to TRBD2 (6 bases). The TCR originated in a human donor with alopecia areata. This specimen consisted of CD4+ T cells sorted from blood, obtained at week 4, from a patient treated with tofacitinib. CDR3 in amino acids: CASSQAGRETQYF. In nucleotides, the CDR3 is TGTGCCAGCAGCCAAGCTGGGAGGGAGACCCAGTACTTC.